This TCR beta chain was identified in a study of cytomegalovirus exposure and HLA in healthy donors. Study-level points and caveats: Common viral pathogens seemed, in a later analysis, to connect with several of the most significant clusters. In a later analysis, compared with equally common non-associated chains, HLA-associated beta chains were more expanded. The dataset shows that most TCR sequences were rare, while some public TCRs occurred in many donors.

To note about this clone: Its antigen is undetermined.

This CDR3 has 13 residues. Germline values: CDR1 SGHRS, CDR2 YFSETQ. Trimming pared 5 bases from V and 0 bases from J, leaving 8 bases between. 13 Jbeta primers and 60 Vbeta primers were used for the PCR. Profiling relied on immunoSEQ multiplex PCR, and the TCRdb table lists in-frame clones only, not all of them. Among around 180,000 clones listed, less than 85% were seen once. The source is a man aged 35-49 years in good health and CMV-seronegative. The rearrangement links TRBV5-1 to TRBJ1-1; possible D gene TRBD1, 5 bases. Sequencing used PBMCs. CDR3 residues: CASRQGVNTEAFF. DNA for the CDR3: TGCGCCAGCAGGCAAGGGGTGAACACTGAAGCTTTCTTT.